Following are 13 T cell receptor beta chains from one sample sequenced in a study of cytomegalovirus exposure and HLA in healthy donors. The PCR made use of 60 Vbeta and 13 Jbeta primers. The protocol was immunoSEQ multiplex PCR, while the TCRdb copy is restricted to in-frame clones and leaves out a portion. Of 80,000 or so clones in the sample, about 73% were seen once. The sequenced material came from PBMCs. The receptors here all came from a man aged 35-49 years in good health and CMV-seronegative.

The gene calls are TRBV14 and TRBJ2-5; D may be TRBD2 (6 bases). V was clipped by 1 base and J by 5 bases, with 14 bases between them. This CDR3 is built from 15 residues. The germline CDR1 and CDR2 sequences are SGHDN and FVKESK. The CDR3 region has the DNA TGTGCCAGCAGCCAAGCCCGGCGGGACCGGGAGACCCAGTACTTC. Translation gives CASSQARRDRETQYF. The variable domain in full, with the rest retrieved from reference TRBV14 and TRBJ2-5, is EAGVTQFPSHSVIEKGQTVTLRCDPISGHDNLYWYRRVMGKEIKFLLHFVKESKQDESGMPNNRFLAERTGGTYSTLKVQPAELEDSGVYFCASSQARRDRETQYFGPGTRLLVL.

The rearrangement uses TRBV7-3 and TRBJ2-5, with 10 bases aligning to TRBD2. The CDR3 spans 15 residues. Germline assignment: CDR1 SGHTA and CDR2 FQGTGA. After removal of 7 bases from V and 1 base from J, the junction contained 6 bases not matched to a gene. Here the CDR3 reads CASKATSGRQETQYF. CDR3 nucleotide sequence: TGTGCCAGCAAGGCGACTAGCGGGCGCCAAGAGACCCAGTACTTC.

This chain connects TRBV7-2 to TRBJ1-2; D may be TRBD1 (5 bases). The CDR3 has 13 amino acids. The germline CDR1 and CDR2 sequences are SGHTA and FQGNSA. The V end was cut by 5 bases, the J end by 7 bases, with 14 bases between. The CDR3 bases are TGTGCCAGCAGCGGGGGACTCCAGGTTGGCTACACCTTC. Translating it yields CASSGGLQVGYTF.

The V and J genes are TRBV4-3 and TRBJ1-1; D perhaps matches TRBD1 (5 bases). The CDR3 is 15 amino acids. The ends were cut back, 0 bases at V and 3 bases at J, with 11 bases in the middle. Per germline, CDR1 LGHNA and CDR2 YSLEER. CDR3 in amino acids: CASSQEDWGDTEAFF. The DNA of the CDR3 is TGCGCCAGCAGCCAAGAGGATTGGGGCGACACTGAAGCTTTCTTT.

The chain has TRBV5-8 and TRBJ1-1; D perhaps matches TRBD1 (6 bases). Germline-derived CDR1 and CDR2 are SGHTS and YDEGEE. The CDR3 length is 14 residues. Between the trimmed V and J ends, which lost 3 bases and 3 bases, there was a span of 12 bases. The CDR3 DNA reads TGTGCCAGCAGCTCTGATACAGGGTACACTGAAGCTTTCTTT. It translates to CASSSDTGYTEAFF.

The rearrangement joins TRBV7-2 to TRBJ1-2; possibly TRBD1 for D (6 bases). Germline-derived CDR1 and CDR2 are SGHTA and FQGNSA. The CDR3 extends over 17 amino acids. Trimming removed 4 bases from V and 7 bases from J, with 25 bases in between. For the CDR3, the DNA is TGTGCCAGCAGCTCGGCGTTCGGCACAGGGACGACGCGTGGCTACACCTTC. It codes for CASSSAFGTGTTRGYTF.

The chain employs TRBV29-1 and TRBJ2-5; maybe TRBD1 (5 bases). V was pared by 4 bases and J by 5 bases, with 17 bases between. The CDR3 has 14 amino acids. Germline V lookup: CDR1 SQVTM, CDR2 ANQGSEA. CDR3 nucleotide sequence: TGCAGCGTTGGGGCAGGGTCAATGGCGGAGACCCAGTACTTC. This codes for CSVGAGSMAETQYF.

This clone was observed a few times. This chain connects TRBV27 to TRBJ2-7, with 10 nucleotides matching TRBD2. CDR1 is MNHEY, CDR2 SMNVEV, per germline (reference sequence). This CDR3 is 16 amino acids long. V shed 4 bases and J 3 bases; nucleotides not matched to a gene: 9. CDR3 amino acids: CASSSPQSSGSYEQYF. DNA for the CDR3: TGTGCCAGCAGTTCGCCCCAGTCTAGCGGGAGCTACGAGCAGTACTTC.

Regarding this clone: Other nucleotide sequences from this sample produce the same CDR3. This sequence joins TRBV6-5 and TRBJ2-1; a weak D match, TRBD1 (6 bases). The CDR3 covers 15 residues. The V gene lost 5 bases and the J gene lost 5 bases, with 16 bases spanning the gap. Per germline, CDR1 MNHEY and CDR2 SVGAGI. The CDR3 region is CASSPKGVTNNEQFF. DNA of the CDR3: TGTGCCAGCAGTCCTAAGGGGGTGACAAACAATGAGCAGTTCTTC.

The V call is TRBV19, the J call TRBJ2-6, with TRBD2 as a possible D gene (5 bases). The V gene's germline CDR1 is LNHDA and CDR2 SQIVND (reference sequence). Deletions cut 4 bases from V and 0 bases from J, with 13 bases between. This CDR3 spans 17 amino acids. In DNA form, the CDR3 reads TGTGCCAGTAGTACGCTTCGGAGGAGCTCTGGGGCCAACGTCCTGACTTTC. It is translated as CASSTLRRSSGANVLTF.

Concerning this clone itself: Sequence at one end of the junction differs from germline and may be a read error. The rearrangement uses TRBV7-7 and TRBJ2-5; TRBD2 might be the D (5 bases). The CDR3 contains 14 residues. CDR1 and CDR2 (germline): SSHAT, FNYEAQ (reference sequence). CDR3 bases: TGTGCTAGCAGTTATGACCCTATCCGGGGGACCCAGTACTTC. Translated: CASSYDPIRGTQYF. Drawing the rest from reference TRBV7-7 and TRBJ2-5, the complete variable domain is GAGVSQSPRYKVTKRGQDVTLRCDPISSHATLYWYQQALGQGPEFLTYFNYEAQPDKSGLPSDRFSAERPEGSISTLTIQRTEQRDSAMYRCASSYDPIRGTQYFGPGTRLLVL.

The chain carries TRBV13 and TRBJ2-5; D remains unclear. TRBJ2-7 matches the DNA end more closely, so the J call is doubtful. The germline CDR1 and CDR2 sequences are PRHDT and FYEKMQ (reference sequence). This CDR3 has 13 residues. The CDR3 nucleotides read TGTGCCAGCAGTGGAGATGGCTTACACGAGCAGTACTTC. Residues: CASSGDGLHEQYF.

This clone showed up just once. This CDR3 is CATSRDRPETQYF. The DNA of the CDR3 is TGTGCCACCAGCAGAGATCGTCCAGAGACCCAGTACTTC. V usage is TRBV15 and J usage is TRBJ2-5, with unresolved D. Between the trimmed V and J ends, which lost 0 bases and 4 bases, there was a span of 6 bases. Germline V gives CDR1 LNHNV, CDR2 YYDKDF (reference sequence). This CDR3 contains 13 residues.